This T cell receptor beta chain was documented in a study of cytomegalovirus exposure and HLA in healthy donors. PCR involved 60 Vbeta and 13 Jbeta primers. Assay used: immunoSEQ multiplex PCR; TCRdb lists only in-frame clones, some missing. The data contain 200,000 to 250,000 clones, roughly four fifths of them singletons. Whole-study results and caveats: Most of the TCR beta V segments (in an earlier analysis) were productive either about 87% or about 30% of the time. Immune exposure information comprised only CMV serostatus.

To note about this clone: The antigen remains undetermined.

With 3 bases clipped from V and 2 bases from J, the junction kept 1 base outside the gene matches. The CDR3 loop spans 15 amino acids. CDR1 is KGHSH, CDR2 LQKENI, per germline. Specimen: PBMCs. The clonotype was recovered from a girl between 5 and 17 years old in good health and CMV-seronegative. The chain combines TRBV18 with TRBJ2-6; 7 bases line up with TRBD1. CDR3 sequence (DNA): TGTGCCAGCTCACCCGACAGGGCTGGGGCCAACGTCCTGACTTTC. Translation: CASSPDRAGANVLTF. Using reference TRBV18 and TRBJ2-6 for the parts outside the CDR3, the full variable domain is NAGVMQNPRHLVRRRGQEARLRCSPMKGHSHVYWYRQLPEEGLKFMVYLQKENIIDESGMPKERFSAEFPKEGPSILRIQQVVRGDSAAYFCASSPDRAGANVLTFGAGSRLTVL.